This T cell receptor beta chain was retrieved from a study of identical twins. Whole-study findings and limits: There were fewer insertions in abundant cord blood beta clonotypes, but memory repertoires showed no such pattern.

The germline V gene encodes CDR1 MDHEN and CDR2 SYDVKM. The CDR3 sequence is 16 residues long. Trimming removed 6 bases at V and 0 bases at J, with 17 bases between. TCRdb analysed the 5' RACE reads with MiXCR anew, one entry per CDR3 protein. The table lists 1.5 million or so distinct CDR3 sequences, about 32% of them singletons, with more than 0.25% in the top ten. As for this clonotype: Its antigen remains unidentified.

The sample consisted of cord blood. The V call is TRBV28, the J call TRBJ1-2; D perhaps matches TRBD1 (5 bases). The sequence was obtained from a newborn girl in good health. The CDR3 bases are TGTGCCAGCAGACCCACATCGAAGGGGACTAACTATGGCTACACCTTC. The encoded protein is CASRPTSKGTNYGYTF.